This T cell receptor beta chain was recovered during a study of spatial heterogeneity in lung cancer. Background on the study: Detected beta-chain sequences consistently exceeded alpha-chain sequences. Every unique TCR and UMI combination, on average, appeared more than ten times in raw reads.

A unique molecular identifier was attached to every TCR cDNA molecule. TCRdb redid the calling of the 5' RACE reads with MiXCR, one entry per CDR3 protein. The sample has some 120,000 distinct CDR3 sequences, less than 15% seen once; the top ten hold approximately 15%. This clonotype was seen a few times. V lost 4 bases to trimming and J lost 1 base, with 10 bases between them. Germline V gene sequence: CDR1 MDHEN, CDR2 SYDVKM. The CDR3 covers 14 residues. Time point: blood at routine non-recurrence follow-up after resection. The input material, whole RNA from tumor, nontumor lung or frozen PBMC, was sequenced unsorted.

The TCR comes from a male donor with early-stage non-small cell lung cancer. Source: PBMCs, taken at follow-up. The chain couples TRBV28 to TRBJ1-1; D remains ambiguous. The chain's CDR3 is CASSSFSPNTEAFF. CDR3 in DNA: TGTGCCAGCAGTTCCTTCTCCCCGAACACTGAAGCTTTCTTT. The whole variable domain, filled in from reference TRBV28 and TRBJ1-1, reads DVKVTQSSRYLVKRTGEKVFLECVQDMDHENMFWYRQDPGLGLRLIYFSYDVKMKEKGDIPEGYSVSREKKERFSLILESASTNQTSMYLCASSSFSPNTEAFFGQGTRLTVV.